Here is one T cell receptor beta chain with its context. The assay was immunoSEQ multiplex PCR, and TCRdb's table has in-frame clones only and misses some. The table records roughly 65,000 clones, around nine tenths of them present only once. The record originates from a study of blood T cell repertoires in COVID-19. Source material: peripheral blood. This clonotype was obtained from a woman aged 55-70 years with acute or convalescent COVID-19.

The CDR3 sequence: CASSPSSDLNTEAFF. The CDR3 nucleotides read TGTGCCAGCAGCCCCTCCAGCGACCTCAACACTGAAGCTTTCTTT. The rearrangement uses TRBV28 and TRBJ1-1; D gene ambiguous. Germline assignment: CDR1 MDHEN and CDR2 SYDVKM. V shed 6 bases and J shed 2 bases, with 16 bases lying between them. The CDR3 runs to 15 residues. The complete variable domain, with remaining parts taken from reference TRBV28 and TRBJ1-1, reads DVKVTQSSRYLVKRTGEKVFLECVQDMDHENMFWYRQDPGLGLRLIYFSYDVKMKEKGDIPEGYSVSREKKERFSLILESASTNQTSMYLCASSPSSDLNTEAFFGQGTRLTVV.